Shown below are 13 T cell receptor beta chains from a single sample sequenced in a study of blood T cell repertoires in COVID-19. Measured with immunoSEQ multiplex PCR; TCRdb has only the in-frame clones, and not every one. The table lists about 190,000 clones, 85% to 90% of them singletons, with 0.62% in the top ten. The sample consisted of peripheral blood. The receptors were gathered from a man aged 45-65 years with acute or convalescent COVID-19.

This sequence joins TRBV6-5 and TRBJ2-7, with 11 bases fitting TRBD2. Germline trimming cut 6 bases from V and 3 bases from J; bases unmatched to any gene: 7. Germline CDR1 is MNHEY and CDR2 is SVGAGI. The CDR3 is made up of 15 amino acids. CDR3 protein: CASRPSGTSGYEQYF. CDR3 DNA: TGTGCCAGCAGACCCTCCGGGACTAGCGGCTACGAGCAGTACTTC.

The chain joins TRBV9 to TRBJ1-2; no clear D. CDR1 and CDR2 (germline): SGDLS, YYNGEE. Trimming cost V 2 bases and J 2 bases, with 10 bases left between them. The CDR3 is 14 residues long. The CDR3 loop is CASSVSGRNYGYTF. Here the CDR3 DNA reads TGTGCCAGCAGCGTGTCTGGCAGGAACTATGGCTACACCTTC.

The chain combines TRBV6-2 or TRBV6-3 with TRBJ2-5; TRBD1 matches at 7 bases. J was trimmed by 1 base and V by 0 bases; bases with no gene match: 5. Germline CDR1 is MNHEY and CDR2 is SVGEGT. CDR3 length: 16 residues. In DNA, the CDR3 is TGTGCCAGCAGTTACTCCGACAGGGTCTTCCAAGAGACCCAGTACTTC. Its translation: CASSYSDRVFQETQYF.

The rearrangement joins TRBV27 to TRBJ1-6; TRBD1 agrees at 8 bases. CDR3 size: 19 residues. The V gene's germline CDR1 is MNHEY and CDR2 SMNVEV (reference sequence). The V and J ends lost 5 bases and 7 bases, in that order; junction bases with no gene match: 19. CDR3 in DNA: TGTGCCAGCAGTCCTAGCCTCGGGCAGGGGGCGTGGGTAAATTCACCCCTCCACTTT. It is translated as CASSPSLGQGAWVNSPLHF.

The count of this clone is one. The chain has TRBV24-1 and TRBJ2-3; TRBD1 matches at 9 bases. CDR1 KGHDR and CDR2 SFDVKD come from the germline V gene. Germline trimming cut 4 bases from V and 7 bases from J; bases unmatched to any gene: 11. The CDR3 has 16 residues. The CDR3 region has the DNA TGTGCCACCAGTGACTGGGGACAGGGATCAGAATATACGCAGTATTTT. This codes for CATSDWGQGSEYTQYF.

The chain is built from TRBV19 and TRBJ1-5; D is perhaps TRBD1 (5 bases). Trimming shortened V by 6 bases and J by 1 base, and 22 bases separated the two germline ends. This CDR3 has 18 residues. CDR1 and CDR2 from the germline V gene are LNHDA and SQIVND (reference sequence). The chain's CDR3 is CASRPTPAGDPSNQPQHF. The CDR3 nucleotides are TGTGCCAGTAGACCTACCCCTGCGGGGGATCCGAGCAATCAGCCCCAGCATTTT.

V is TRBV5-3 and J is TRBJ2-7; D gene unclear. TRBV5-3 is filed as an ORF, its function uncertain. V shed 1 base and J shed 7 bases, with 24 bases lying between them. The CDR3 sequence is 17 residues long. The CDR3 nucleotides read TGTGCCAGAAGCTTGCCCTCAGGAAGTATAATCCTTGGAGAGCAGTACGTC. This gives the protein CARSLPSGSIILGEQYV.

CDR3 coding DNA: TGTGCCAGCAGCGCTAGTGGTGGATATGAGACCCAGTACTTC. Translating gives CASSASGGYETQYF. The J gene is TRBJ2-5, the V gene TRBV13, with D unclear. The CDR3 extends over 14 amino acids. Germline assignment: CDR1 PRHDT and CDR2 FYEKMQ (reference sequence). Trimming took 5 bases from V and 5 from J, leaving 15 bases between them. Based on the CDR3 plus reference TRBV13 and TRBJ2-5, the full variable domain is AAGVIQSPRHLIKEKRETATLKCYPIPRHDTVYWYQQGPGQDPQFLISFYEKMQSDKGSIPDRFSAQQFSDYHSELNMSSLELGDSALYFCASSASGGYETQYFGPGTRLLVL.

The gene calls are TRBV10-3 and TRBJ1-5; TRBD1 matches 8 bases. Germline V gives CDR1 ENHRY, CDR2 SYGVKD. The CDR3 totals 15 residues. Unmatched junction bases numbered 11, after V lost 2 bases and J lost 11 bases. DNA of the CDR3: TGTGCCATCAGTGAGGGGACAGGACGAGCAAAGTCCCAGCATTTT. This encodes CAISEGTGRAKSQHF.

The DNA for the CDR3 is TGTGCCTGGAGTACCCGGACTAGCGGGAGGCCAGATACGCAGTATTTT. Its translation: CAWSTRTSGRPDTQYF. The chain combines TRBV30 with TRBJ2-3; the match to TRBD2 covers 14 bases. The germline gives CDR1 GTSNPN, CDR2 SVGIG (reference sequence). There are 16 residues in the CDR3. V was clipped by 2 bases and J by 4 bases; unmatched bases: 5.

The chain combines TRBV19 with TRBJ1-1; D is uncertain. The length of the CDR3 is 15 residues. The V and J ends lost 6 bases and 1 base respectively, with 15 bases between them. Germline V gives CDR1 LNHDA, CDR2 SQIVND (reference sequence). CDR3 DNA sequence: TGTGCCAGTAGACCCTTACAGAGTGGGAACACTGAAGCTTTCTTT. This gives the protein CASRPLQSGNTEAFF.

This clone was seen at least ten times. The chain recombines TRBV30 with TRBJ2-7, with 15 bases aligning to TRBD2. This CDR3 spans 13 amino acids. V shed 5 bases, J shed 10 bases, and the junction held 6 bases outside the gene matches. Germline V lookup: CDR1 GTSNPN, CDR2 SVGIG (reference sequence). The CDR3 sequence: CAWSGTSGGLQYV. The CDR3 DNA sequence: TGTGCCTGGTCCGGGACTAGCGGGGGGCTTCAGTACGTC.

V and J are TRBV6-6 and TRBJ2-3, with a weak D call TRBD1 (6 bases). CDR1 is MNHNY and CDR2 is SVGAGI in the germline V gene (reference sequence). The CDR3 consists of 14 residues. V gave up 6 bases and J gave up 2 bases, with 12 bases separating them. CDR3 loop: CASRQQGTTDTQYF. The DNA of the CDR3 is TGTGCCAGCAGACAACAGGGTACCACAGATACGCAGTATTTT.